These 4 T cell receptor beta chains came from one sample sequenced in a study of T-cell reconstitution after alpha-beta-depleted transplantation in children. Unique molecular identifiers featured in how the TCRbeta library was prepared. Each CDR3 protein is one row after TCRdb ran MiXCR on the PCR reads. The top ten hold 23% of the sample, which has under 300,000 distinct CDR3 sequences, roughly 12% seen once. The specimen was peripheral blood, collected 180 days after TCRalphabeta/CD19-depleted stem cell transplant. Receptor source: a male patient between 2 and 15 years old who had a stem cell transplant for chronic granulomatous disease, so the T cells may come from the graft donor.

This clonotype was recorded many times. This chain joins TRBV20-1 and TRBJ1-5; 9 nucleotides agree with TRBD1. The V and J ends lost 3 bases and 1 base, in that order; junction bases with no gene match: 7. Germline CDR1 and CDR2: DFQATT and SNEGSKA (reference sequence). This CDR3 comprises 16 residues. This CDR3 is CSASAYGQGSNQPQHF. In DNA, the CDR3 is TGCAGTGCTAGCGCGTACGGACAGGGGAGCAATCAGCCCCAGCATTTT.

This clonotype was seen many times. The genes are TRBV9 and TRBJ2-6; D possibly corresponds to TRBD1 (5 bases). Germline lookup yields CDR1 SGDLS and CDR2 YYNGEE. The CDR3 covers 17 residues. With 1 base removed from V and 3 bases from J, the gap between germline ends came to 14 bases. The CDR3 spells CASSVTGQMNGANVLTF. The CDR3 DNA sequence: TGTGCCAGCAGCGTAACAGGTCAGATGAATGGGGCCAACGTCCTGACTTTC.

This clonotype was detected many times. CDR3 sequence: CASSVGGGLLAKNIQYF. In DNA, the CDR3 is TGCGCCAGCAGCGTTGGAGGAGGTCTGCTAGCCAAAAACATTCAGTACTTC. This chain joins TRBV5-1 and TRBJ2-4; tentatively, D is TRBD2 (5 bases). There are 17 residues in the CDR3. Deletions cut 4 bases from V and 0 bases from J, with 17 bases between. Germline loops: CDR1 SGHRS, CDR2 YFSETQ.

This clonotype was observed at least ten times. The rearrangement links TRBV10-2 to TRBJ2-3; unclear D gene. V gave up 4 bases and J gave up 1 base, with 9 bases separating them. In germline, CDR1 is WSHSY, CDR2 SAAADI. The CDR3 totals 14 residues. CDR3 nucleotide sequence: TGCGCCAGCAGTGGCCTCCCTGGCACAGATACGCAGTATTTT. The encoded protein is CASSGLPGTDTQYF.